This T cell receptor beta chain was documented in a study of identical twins. Germline-derived CDR1 and CDR2 are SEHNR and FQNEAQ (reference sequence). J was trimmed by 4 bases and V by 4 bases; bases with no gene match: 5. The CDR3 has 14 amino acids. MiXCR, run by TCRdb on the 5' RACE reads, gives a single entry per CDR3 protein. In the table there are about 790,000 distinct CDR3 sequences, about 20% of which are singletons. These data also featured in a second study, about T cells expressing NK-cell markers.

The source of this sequence is a woman aged 18 to 35 in good health. Sequencing used PBMCs. The rearrangement links TRBV7-9 to TRBJ2-7; 9 nucleotides line up with TRBD1. In nucleotides, the CDR3 is TGTGCCAGCAGCTCAGCCGACAGGGGGTACGAGCAGTACTTC. Its translation is CASSSADRGYEQYF.